This T cell receptor (beta chain) comes out of a study of T cell responses to AZD1222 COVID-19 vaccine. Germline V gene data show CDR1 as MNHEY and CDR2 as SVGEGT. The V gene lost 2 bases and the J gene lost 6 bases, with 11 bases spanning the gap. The CDR3 totals 14 residues. TCRdb's copy holds only in-frame clones and misses some; the assay was immunoSEQ multiplex PCR. There are about 150,000 clones in the sample; around 90% occur only once, and under 20% lies in the top ten. V is TRBV6-2 or TRBV6-3 and J is TRBJ1-5; possibly TRBD1 for D (6 bases). The sample here was peripheral blood, taken on day 0 of AZD1222 vaccination. This TCR derives from an adult in good health. This CDR3 reads CASSYTGGTQPQHF. The CDR3 bases are TGTGCCAGCAGTTACACGGGGGGCACTCAGCCCCAGCATTTT.